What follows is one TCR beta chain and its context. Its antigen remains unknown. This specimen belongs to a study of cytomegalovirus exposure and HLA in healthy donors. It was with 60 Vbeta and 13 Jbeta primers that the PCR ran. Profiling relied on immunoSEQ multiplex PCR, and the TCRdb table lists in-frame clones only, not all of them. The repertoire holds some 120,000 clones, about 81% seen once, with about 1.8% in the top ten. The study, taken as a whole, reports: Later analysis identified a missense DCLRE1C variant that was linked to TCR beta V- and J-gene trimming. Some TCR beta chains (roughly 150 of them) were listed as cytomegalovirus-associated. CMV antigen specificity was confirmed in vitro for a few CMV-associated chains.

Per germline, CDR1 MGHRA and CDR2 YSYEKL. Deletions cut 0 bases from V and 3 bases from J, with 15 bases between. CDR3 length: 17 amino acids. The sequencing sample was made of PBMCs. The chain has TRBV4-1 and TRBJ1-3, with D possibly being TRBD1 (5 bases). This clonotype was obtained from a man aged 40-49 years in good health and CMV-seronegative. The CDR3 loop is CASSQDLRGSRGNTIYF. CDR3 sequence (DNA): TGCGCCAGCAGCCAAGATCTCCGGGGGTCTCGTGGAAACACCATATATTTT.